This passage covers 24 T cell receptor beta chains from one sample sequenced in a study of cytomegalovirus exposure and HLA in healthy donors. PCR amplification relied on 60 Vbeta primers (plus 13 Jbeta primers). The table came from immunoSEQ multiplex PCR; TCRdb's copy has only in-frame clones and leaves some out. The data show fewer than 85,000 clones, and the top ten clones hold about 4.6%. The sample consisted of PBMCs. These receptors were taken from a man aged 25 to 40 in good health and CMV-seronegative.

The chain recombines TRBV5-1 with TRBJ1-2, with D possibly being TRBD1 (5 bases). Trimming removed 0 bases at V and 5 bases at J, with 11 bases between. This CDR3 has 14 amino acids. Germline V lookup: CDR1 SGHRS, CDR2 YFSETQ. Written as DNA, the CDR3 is TGCGCCAGCAGCTTGGCCGTTGGGGGGTATGGCTACACCTTC. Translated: CASSLAVGGYGYTF. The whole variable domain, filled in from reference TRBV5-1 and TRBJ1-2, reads KAGVTQTPRYLIKTRGQQVTLSCSPISGHRSVSWYQQTPGQGLQFLFEYFSETQRNKGNFPGRFSGRQFSNSRSEMNVSTLELGDSALYLCASSLAVGGYGYTFGSGTRLTVV.

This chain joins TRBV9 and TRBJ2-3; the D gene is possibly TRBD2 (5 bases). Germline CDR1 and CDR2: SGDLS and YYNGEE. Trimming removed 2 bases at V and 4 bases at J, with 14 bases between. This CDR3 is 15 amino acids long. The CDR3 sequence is CASSVFGNYADTQYF. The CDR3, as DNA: TGTGCCAGCAGCGTTTTCGGGAATTACGCAGATACGCAGTATTTT. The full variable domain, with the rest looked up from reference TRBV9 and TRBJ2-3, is DSGVTQTPKHLITATGQRVTLRCSPRSGDLSVYWYQQSLDQGLQFLIQYYNGEERAKGNILERFSAQQFPDLHSELNLSSLELGDSALYFCASSVFGNYADTQYFGPGTRLTVL.

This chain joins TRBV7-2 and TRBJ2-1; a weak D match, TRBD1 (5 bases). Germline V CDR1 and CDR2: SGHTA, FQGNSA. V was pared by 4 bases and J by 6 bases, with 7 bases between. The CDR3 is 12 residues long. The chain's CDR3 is CASSSDSNEQFF. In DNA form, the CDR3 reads TGTGCCAGCAGCTCAGACAGCAATGAGCAGTTCTTC.

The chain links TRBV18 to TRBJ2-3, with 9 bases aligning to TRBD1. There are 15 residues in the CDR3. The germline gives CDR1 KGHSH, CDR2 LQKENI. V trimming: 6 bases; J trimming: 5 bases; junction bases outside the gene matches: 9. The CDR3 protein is CASSPGTGKGDTQYF. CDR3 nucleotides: TGTGCCAGCTCGCCGGGGACAGGGAAGGGAGATACGCAGTATTTT. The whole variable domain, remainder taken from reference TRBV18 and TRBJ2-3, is NAGVMQNPRHLVRRRGQEARLRCSPMKGHSHVYWYRQLPEEGLKFMVYLQKENIIDESGMPKERFSAEFPKEGPSILRIQQVVRGDSAAYFCASSPGTGKGDTQYFGPGTRLTVL.

The CDR3 region is CASSLGGRYEQYF. The CDR3 DNA follows: TGCGCCAGCAGCTTGGGCGGCCGCTACGAGCAGTACTTC. This chain connects TRBV5-1 to TRBJ2-7; no clear D. The CDR3 loop spans 13 amino acids. The germline V gene has CDR1 SGHRS and CDR2 YFSETQ. V was trimmed by 0 bases and J by 3 bases, leaving 7 bases between them.

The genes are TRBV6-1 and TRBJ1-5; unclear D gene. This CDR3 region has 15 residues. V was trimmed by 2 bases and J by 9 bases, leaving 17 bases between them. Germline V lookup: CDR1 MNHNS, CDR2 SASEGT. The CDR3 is CASSESTHPGRPQHF. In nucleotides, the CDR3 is TGTGCCAGCAGTGAATCGACCCATCCTGGGCGGCCCCAGCATTTT.

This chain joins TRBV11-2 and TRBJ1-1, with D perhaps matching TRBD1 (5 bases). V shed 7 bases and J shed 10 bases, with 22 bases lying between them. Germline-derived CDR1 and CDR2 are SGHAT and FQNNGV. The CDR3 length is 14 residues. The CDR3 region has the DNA TGTGCCAGCACCCCATCCGGGGGGGGGACCCGAGCTTTCTTT. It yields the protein CASTPSGGGTRAFF.

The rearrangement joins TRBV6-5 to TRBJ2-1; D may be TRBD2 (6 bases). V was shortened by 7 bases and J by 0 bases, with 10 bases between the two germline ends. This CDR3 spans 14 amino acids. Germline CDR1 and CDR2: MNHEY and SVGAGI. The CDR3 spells CASKEGSSYNEQFF. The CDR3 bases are TGTGCCAGCAAGGAGGGAAGCTCCTACAATGAGCAGTTCTTC.

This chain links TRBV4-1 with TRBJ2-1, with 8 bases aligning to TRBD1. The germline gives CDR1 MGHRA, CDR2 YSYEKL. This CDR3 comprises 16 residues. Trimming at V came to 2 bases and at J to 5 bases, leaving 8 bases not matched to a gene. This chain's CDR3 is CASSQSTGVRHNEQFF. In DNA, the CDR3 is TGCGCCAGCAGCCAATCGACAGGGGTGCGGCACAATGAGCAGTTCTTC.

The CDR3 is CASSPPARGGNTIYF. CDR3 nucleotides: TGTGCCAGCTCACCACCGGCCAGGGGTGGAAACACCATATATTTT. V is TRBV18 and J is TRBJ1-3; the D gene is possibly TRBD1 (6 bases). Germline loops: CDR1 KGHSH, CDR2 LQKENI. Trimming took 0 bases from V and 3 from J, leaving 9 bases between them. This CDR3 has 15 amino acids.

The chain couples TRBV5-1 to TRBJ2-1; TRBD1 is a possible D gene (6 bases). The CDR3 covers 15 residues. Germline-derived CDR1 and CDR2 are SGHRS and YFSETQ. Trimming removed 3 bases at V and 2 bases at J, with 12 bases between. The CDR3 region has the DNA TGCGCCAGCAGCTCGGCAGGGGATACCTACAATGAGCAGTTCTTC. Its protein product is CASSSAGDTYNEQFF.

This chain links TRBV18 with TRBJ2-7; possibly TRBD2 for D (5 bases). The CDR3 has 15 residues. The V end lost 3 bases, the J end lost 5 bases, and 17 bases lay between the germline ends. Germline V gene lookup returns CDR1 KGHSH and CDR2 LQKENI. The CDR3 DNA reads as TGTGCCAGCTCACCTAGTCGGGCGGGTCACCACGAGCAGTACTTC. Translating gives CASSPSRAGHHEQYF.

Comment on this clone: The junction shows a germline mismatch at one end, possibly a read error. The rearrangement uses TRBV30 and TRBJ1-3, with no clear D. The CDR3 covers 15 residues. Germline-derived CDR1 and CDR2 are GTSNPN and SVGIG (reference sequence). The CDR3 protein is CARSVEGYSGNTIYF. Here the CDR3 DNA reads TGTGCCCGGAGTGTAGAGGGCTACTCTGGAAACACCATATATTTT.

For the CDR3, the DNA is TGCGCCAGCAGTAGTGGGACTAGCGGGAACTACAATGAGCAGTTCTTC. This sequence encodes CASSSGTSGNYNEQFF. The gene calls are TRBV5-1 and TRBJ2-1; 13 bases map to TRBD2. This CDR3 has 16 amino acids. Germline CDR1 reads SGHRS; CDR2 reads YFSETQ. The V segment lost 5 bases and the J segment 3 bases; nucleotides outside the gene matches: 5. The full variable domain, its missing parts supplied by reference TRBV5-1 and TRBJ2-1, is KAGVTQTPRYLIKTRGQQVTLSCSPISGHRSVSWYQQTPGQGLQFLFEYFSETQRNKGNFPGRFSGRQFSNSRSEMNVSTLELGDSALYLCASSSGTSGNYNEQFFGPGTRLTVL.

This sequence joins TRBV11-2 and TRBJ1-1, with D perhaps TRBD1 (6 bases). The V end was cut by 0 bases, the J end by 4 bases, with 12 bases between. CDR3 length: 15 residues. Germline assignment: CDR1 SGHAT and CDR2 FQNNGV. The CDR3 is CASSLETGRGTEAFF. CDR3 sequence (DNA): TGTGCCAGCAGCTTAGAAACAGGGAGGGGCACTGAAGCTTTCTTT.

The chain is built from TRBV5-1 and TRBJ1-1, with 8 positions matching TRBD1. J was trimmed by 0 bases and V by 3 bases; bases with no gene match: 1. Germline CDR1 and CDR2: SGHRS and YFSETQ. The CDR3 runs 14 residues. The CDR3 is CASSSQGVNTEAFF. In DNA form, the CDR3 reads TGCGCCAGCAGCTCACAGGGGGTGAACACTGAAGCTTTCTTT.

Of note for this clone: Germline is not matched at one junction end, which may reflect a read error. The CDR3 loop is CASGFVGLESIF. CDR3 in DNA: TGTGCTAGTGGTTTCGTCGGACTAGAGTCGATCTTC. J is TRBJ2-1 and V is TRBV12-5, with 7 bases aligning to TRBD2. Germline CDR1 is LGHNT and CDR2 is FRNRAP. CDR3 size: 12 residues.

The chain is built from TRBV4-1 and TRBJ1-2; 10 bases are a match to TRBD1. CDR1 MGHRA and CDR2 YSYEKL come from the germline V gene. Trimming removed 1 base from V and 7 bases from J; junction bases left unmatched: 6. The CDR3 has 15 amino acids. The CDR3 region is CASSQVDRGLGGYTF. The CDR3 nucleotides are TGCGCCAGCAGCCAAGTCGACAGGGGGCTCGGTGGCTACACCTTC.

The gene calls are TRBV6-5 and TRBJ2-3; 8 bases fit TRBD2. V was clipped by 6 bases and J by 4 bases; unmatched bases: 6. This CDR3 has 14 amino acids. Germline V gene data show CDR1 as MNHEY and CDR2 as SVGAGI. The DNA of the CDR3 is TGTGCCAGCAGACTAAGCGGGAGCGCAGATACGCAGTATTTT. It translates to CASRLSGSADTQYF.

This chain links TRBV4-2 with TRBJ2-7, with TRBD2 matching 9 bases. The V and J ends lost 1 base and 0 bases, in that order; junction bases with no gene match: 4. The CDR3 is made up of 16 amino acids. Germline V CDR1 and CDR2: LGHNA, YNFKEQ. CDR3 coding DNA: TGTGCCAGCAGCCAAGCCCTAGCGGGGATCTCCTACGAGCAGTACTTC. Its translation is CASSQALAGISYEQYF.

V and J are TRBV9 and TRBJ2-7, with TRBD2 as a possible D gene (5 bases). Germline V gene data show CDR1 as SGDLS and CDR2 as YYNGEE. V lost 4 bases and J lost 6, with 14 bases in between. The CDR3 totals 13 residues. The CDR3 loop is CASSIHLGSEQYF. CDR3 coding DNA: TGTGCCAGCAGCATACACCTAGGGAGCGAGCAGTACTTC.

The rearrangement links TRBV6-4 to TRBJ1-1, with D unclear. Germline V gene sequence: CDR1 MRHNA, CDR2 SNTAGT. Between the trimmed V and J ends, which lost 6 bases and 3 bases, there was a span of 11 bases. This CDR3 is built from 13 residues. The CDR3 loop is CASSLEADTEAFF. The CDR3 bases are TGTGCCAGCAGCCTCGAGGCTGACACTGAAGCTTTCTTT.

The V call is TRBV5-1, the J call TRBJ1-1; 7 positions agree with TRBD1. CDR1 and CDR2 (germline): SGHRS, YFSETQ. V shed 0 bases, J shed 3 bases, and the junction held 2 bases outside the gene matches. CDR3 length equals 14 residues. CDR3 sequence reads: CASSLGDRDTEAFF. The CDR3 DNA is TGCGCCAGCAGCTTGGGTGACAGGGACACTGAAGCTTTCTTT. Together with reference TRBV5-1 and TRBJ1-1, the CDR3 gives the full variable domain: KAGVTQTPRYLIKTRGQQVTLSCSPISGHRSVSWYQQTPGQGLQFLFEYFSETQRNKGNFPGRFSGRQFSNSRSEMNVSTLELGDSALYLCASSLGDRDTEAFFGQGTRLTVV.

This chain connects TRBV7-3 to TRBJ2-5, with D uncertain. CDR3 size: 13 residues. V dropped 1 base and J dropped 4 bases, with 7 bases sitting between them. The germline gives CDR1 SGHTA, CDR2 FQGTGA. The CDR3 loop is CASSLNPLETQYF. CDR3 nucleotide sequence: TGTGCCAGCAGCTTAAATCCCTTAGAGACCCAGTACTTC.